One sample yielded the 18 T cell receptor beta chains listed below, sequenced in a study of CD8+CD57+ T cells in acquired aplastic anemia. TCR beta VDJ and CDR3 profiling used genomic DNA as template. MiXCR, run by TCRdb on the reads, gives a single entry per CDR3 protein. The sample holds roughly 61,000 distinct CDR3 sequences; over 45% are singletons and the top ten take 2.5%. Material: sorted CD4+, CD8+, or CD8+CD57+ T cells (not recorded which) from PBMCs. These receptors originate from a human donor in good health, serving as a control.

There are many counts of this clonotype. The chain carries TRBV5-1 and TRBJ1-3, with unresolved D. Germline V gene data show CDR1 as SGHRS and CDR2 as YFSETQ. V lost 2 bases and J 0 bases, leaving 9 bases between the germline ends. This CDR3 is 15 amino acids long. Written as DNA, the CDR3 is TGCGCCAGCAGCTTTAGTGGAGACTCTGGAAACACCATATATTTT. As protein: CASSFSGDSGNTIYF.

The chain couples TRBV7-6 to TRBJ2-1; the match to TRBD2 covers 7 bases. The junction had 3 bases not matched to a gene; V was cut back by 5 bases and J by 8 bases. Germline V CDR1 and CDR2: SGHVS, FNYEAQ. CDR3 length: 12 residues. The CDR3 region is CASSRTSYEQFF. CDR3 nucleotide sequence: TGTGCCAGCAGCCGGACTAGTTATGAGCAGTTCTTC.

This clonotype was seen many times. The rearrangement joins TRBV6-1 to TRBJ2-5; no firm D call. Germline CDR1 MNHNS, CDR2 SASEGT. Deletions cut 2 bases from V and 5 bases from J, with 18 bases between. CDR3 length equals 16 residues. CDR3: CASSEMVGGIGETQYF. DNA for the CDR3: TGTGCCAGCAGTGAAATGGTGGGCGGAATAGGGGAGACCCAGTACTTC.

The rearrangement links TRBV5-1 to TRBJ1-6; no clear D gene. The CDR3 extends over 16 amino acids. The ends were cut back, 0 bases at V and 8 bases at J, with 15 bases in the middle. CDR1 and CDR2 (germline): SGHRS, YFSETQ. The CDR3 here is CASSLGLTGPDSPLHF. The CDR3 region has the DNA TGCGCCAGCAGCTTGGGGCTTACCGGACCCGATTCACCCCTCCACTTT. The full variable domain, its missing parts supplied by reference TRBV5-1 and TRBJ1-6, is KAGVTQTPRYLIKTRGQQVTLSCSPISGHRSVSWYQQTPGQGLQFLFEYFSETQRNKGNFPGRFSGRQFSNSRSEMNVSTLELGDSALYLCASSLGLTGPDSPLHFGNGTRLTVT.

A few counts support this clonotype. The chain combines TRBV19 with TRBJ1-5, with unresolved D. This CDR3 contains 15 residues. Trimming shortened V by 3 bases and J by 4 bases, and 13 bases separated the two germline ends. Looked up from germline, CDR1 is LNHDA and CDR2 is SQIVND (reference sequence). The CDR3 sequence is CASSIPSWENQPQHF. CDR3 coding DNA: TGTGCCAGTAGTATTCCGTCGTGGGAGAATCAGCCCCAGCATTTT. Filled out from reference TRBV19 and TRBJ1-5, the complete variable domain reads DGGITQSPKYLFRKEGQNVTLSCEQNLNHDAMYWYRQDPGQGLRLIYYSQIVNDFQKGDIAEGYSVSREKKESFPLTVTSAQKNPTAFYLCASSIPSWENQPQHFGDGTRLSIL.

The rearrangement uses TRBV2 and TRBJ2-7, with D maybe TRBD1 (6 bases). CDR1 SNHLY and CDR2 FYNNEI come from the germline V gene. CDR3 length: 14 residues. V shed 10 bases and J shed 3 bases, with 19 bases lying between them. The CDR3 is CATTRDRKGYEQYF. CDR3 DNA sequence: TGTGCCACCACGAGAGACAGGAAAGGCTACGAGCAGTACTTC.

As to this clonotype: A much larger clone differs by one base, so this may be a read error. The V gene is TRBV11-3, the J gene TRBJ2-5; a weak D match, TRBD1 (5 bases). Germline assignment: CDR1 SGHNT and CDR2 YENEEA. CDR3 length: 15 amino acids. V was trimmed by 4 bases and J by 4 bases, leaving 16 bases between them. The DNA of the CDR3 is TGTGCCAGCAGCTCCCCACAGGAGTGGGGAGAGACCCAGTACTTC. Residues: CASSSPQEWGETQYF.

This clonotype has a count of ten or more. The chain joins TRBV5-1 to TRBJ2-7, with TRBD1 matching over 7 bases. V lost 0 bases to trimming and J lost 0 bases; unmatched junction nucleotides: 3. Germline CDR1 is SGHRS and CDR2 is YFSETQ. The CDR3 totals 15 residues. CDR3 residues: CASSLDDRVSYEQYF. The CDR3 DNA is TGCGCCAGCAGCTTGGATGACAGGGTCTCCTACGAGCAGTACTTC.

The V call is TRBV4-2, the J call TRBJ1-6; TRBD1 might be the D (5 bases). Trimming took 0 bases from V and 0 from J, leaving 12 bases between them. Germline CDR1 and CDR2: LGHNA and YNFKEQ. The CDR3 length is 18 residues. In DNA form, the CDR3 reads TGTGCCAGCAGCCAAGAGGAGACAGTTAGCTCCTATAATTCACCCCTCCACTTT. This translates into CASSQEETVSSYNSPLHF.

CDR3 nucleotide sequence: TGTGCCAGTAGGAAGGGACTAGCGGGAAGGTACGAGCAGTACTTC. Protein: CASRKGLAGRYEQYF. This chain joins TRBV19 and TRBJ2-7, with 13 bases fitting TRBD2. V shed 6 bases and J 4 bases; nucleotides not matched to a gene: 6. This CDR3 comprises 15 residues. Germline loops: CDR1 LNHDA, CDR2 SQIVND (reference sequence).

There are many counts of this clonotype. The chain uses TRBV28 and TRBJ2-3, with unresolved D. Trimming shortened V by 8 bases and J by 1 base, and 10 bases separated the two germline ends. CDR3 size: 13 residues. The germline V gene has CDR1 MDHEN and CDR2 SYDVKM. CDR3 protein: CASFDGGTDTQYF. The CDR3 nucleotides read TGTGCCAGCTTTGACGGAGGCACAGATACGCAGTATTTT.

The J gene is TRBJ1-6, the V gene TRBV10-3; TRBD1 might be the D (5 bases). CDR3 size: 15 residues. The V end was cut by 3 bases, the J end by 7 bases, with 13 bases between. The germline CDR1 and CDR2 sequences are ENHRY and SYGVKD. In DNA, the CDR3 is TGTGCCATCAGTGATTATCAGGGCGGGAATTCACCCCTCCACTTT. Its translation is CAISDYQGGNSPLHF.

This clonotype was observed many times. The rearrangement links TRBV19 to TRBJ1-5; D is unresolved. The germline V gene encodes CDR1 LNHDA and CDR2 SQIVND (reference sequence). CDR3 size: 12 residues. V gave up 5 bases and J gave up 7 bases, with 9 bases separating them. CDR3 amino acids: CASSPRGQPQHF. CDR3 coding DNA: TGTGCCAGTAGTCCCCGCGGGCAGCCCCAGCATTTT.

For this clonotype: A much larger clone lies a single base off, so this may be a read error. The chain carries TRBV5-4 and TRBJ2-1; D possibly corresponds to TRBD2 (5 bases). From germline, CDR1 is SGHNT and CDR2 YYREEE (reference sequence). The CDR3 spans 15 residues. The CDR3 protein is CASSMGNGNYNGQFF. DNA of the CDR3: TGTGCCAGCAGCATGGGGAACGGGAACTACAATGGGCAGTTCTTC. The entire variable domain, with the rest obtained from reference TRBV5-4 and TRBJ2-1, is as follows: ETGVTQSPTHLIKTRGQQVTLRCSSQSGHNTVSWYQQALGQGPQFIFQYYREEENGRGNFPPRFSGLQFPNYSSELNVNALELDDSALYLCASSMGNGNYNGQFFGPGTRLTVL.

A single count supports this clonotype. The rearrangement uses TRBV15 and TRBJ2-7; 12 nucleotides match TRBD2. Germline CDR1 is LNHNV and CDR2 is YYDKDF (reference sequence). The J segment lost 7 bases and the V segment lost 3 bases, leaving 19 bases of the junction unmatched. The CDR3 totals 19 residues. The CDR3, as DNA: TGTGCCACCAGCAGCCACTCTAGCGGGAGGGCCCTCGGGCCGAAAGAGCAGTACTTC. Translated: CATSSHSSGRALGPKEQYF.

This clonotype was counted only a few times. The chain carries TRBV19 and TRBJ1-5; TRBD1 is a possible D gene (5 bases). This CDR3 has 13 amino acids. V lost 5 bases, J lost 1 base, and 6 bases lay in between. Germline V gene sequence: CDR1 LNHDA, CDR2 SQIVND (reference sequence). The CDR3: CASSGGSNQPQHF. The CDR3 DNA reads as TGTGCCAGTAGTGGGGGGAGCAATCAGCCCCAGCATTTT.

Many counts were recorded for this clonotype. V is TRBV13 and J is TRBJ1-6, with a weak D call TRBD1 (5 bases). Germline-derived CDR1 and CDR2 are PRHDT and FYEKMQ (reference sequence). CDR3 length: 14 residues. V was shortened by 3 bases and J by 5 bases, with 8 bases between the two germline ends. The CDR3: CASSLVRDNSPLHF. The CDR3 DNA reads as TGTGCCAGCAGCTTGGTCAGGGATAATTCACCCCTCCACTTT.

Comments on this clonotype: The junction differs from germline at one of its ends, possibly a read error. The gene calls are TRBV19 and TRBJ1-5; 7 bases map to TRBD1. CDR3 length: 16 residues. Germline CDR1 LNHDA, CDR2 SQIVND (reference sequence). The CDR3, as DNA: TGTGCCAGTAGTATACCGGGACAGCAAAGCAATCAGCCCCGGTATTTT. This gives the protein CASSIPGQQSNQPRYF.